One and the same sample provided the 27 T cell receptor beta chains below, sequenced in a study of T cells after yellow fever vaccination. One entry per CDR3 protein results from TCRdb running MiXCR on the 5' RACE reads. Of some 290,000 distinct CDR3 sequences listed, around a tenth are singletons. Sample: CD4+ T cells sorted from PBMCs, taken 45 days after the yellow fever booster vaccination. Receptors originate from a man aged 18 to 35 who received the YFV17D yellow fever vaccine.

This clonotype appeared many times. The chain recombines TRBV7-2 with TRBJ1-2; TRBD1 might be the D (5 bases). With 2 bases removed from V and 7 bases from J, the gap between germline ends came to 17 bases. CDR3 size: 15 residues. Germline V lookup: CDR1 SGHTA, CDR2 FQGNSA. CDR3 coding DNA: TGTGCCAGCAGCTTACAGGCAAACCGGGACGGTGGCTACACCTTC. Its protein product is CASSLQANRDGGYTF.

This chain connects TRBV4-1 to TRBJ1-2; 8 bases map to TRBD1. Germline CDR1 MGHRA, CDR2 YSYEKL. The CDR3 is made up of 18 amino acids. V lost 2 bases, J lost 4 bases, and 15 bases stayed unmatched. The CDR3 DNA is TGCGCCAGCAGCCAACCCACGGCAGGGGGCCCCAGTCCCTATGGCTACACCTTC. Translated, it gives CASSQPTAGGPSPYGYTF.

At least ten counts were recorded for this clonotype. The V gene is TRBV5-1, the J gene TRBJ2-2; no clear D. The CDR3 is 13 residues long. V was trimmed by 2 bases and J by 4 bases, leaving 6 bases between them. Per germline, CDR1 SGHRS and CDR2 YFSETQ. The CDR3 coding sequence is TGCGCCAGCAGCTTCCAATTCACCGGGGAGCTGTTTTTT. Its protein product is CASSFQFTGELFF.

This clonotype was found many times. The chain combines TRBV6-2 or TRBV6-3 with TRBJ1-1; D remains ambiguous. Trimming took off 5 bases at V and 1 base at J, with 8 bases between the two ends. Per the germline V gene, CDR1 is MNHEY and CDR2 is SVGEGT. CDR3 length: 13 amino acids. The CDR3 DNA reads TGTGCCAGCAGTAGAGACGGGAACACTGAAGCTTTCTTT. It codes for CASSRDGNTEAFF.

The table lists this clonotype with a few counts. This chain uses TRBV4-1 with TRBJ2-4, with 8 nucleotides matching TRBD2. The CDR3 covers 16 residues. Trimming cost V 4 bases and J 7 bases; bases outside gene matches: 12. CDR1 is MGHRA and CDR2 is YSYEKL in the germline V gene. The CDR3 loop reads CASSRQGRGAENIQYF. Written as DNA, the CDR3 is TGCGCCAGCAGCCGACAAGGGCGGGGGGCCGAGAACATTCAGTACTTC.

V and J are TRBV7-3 and TRBJ2-3; D remains ambiguous. Trimming pared 5 bases from V and 3 bases from J, leaving 12 bases between. Germline loops: CDR1 SGHTA, CDR2 FQGTGA. The CDR3 loop spans 14 amino acids. For the CDR3, the DNA is TGTGCCAGCAGCGTAAAAGGCGAGACAGATACGCAGTATTTT. It specifies CASSVKGETDTQYF.

This clonotype was seen a handful of times. The chain recombines TRBV10-2 with TRBJ1-2; 8 bases are a match to TRBD1. In germline, CDR1 is WSHSY, CDR2 SAAADI. The CDR3 consists of 14 residues. The V gene end was trimmed by 6 bases and the J gene end by 2 bases; junction bases not matched to a gene: 5. The CDR3 bases are TGCGCCAGCAGCCGGGGACAGGAGAACTATGGCTACACCTTC. Its translation is CASSRGQENYGYTF.

This clonotype was detected a few times. The chain couples TRBV2 to TRBJ2-2; D is unclear. Deletions cut 3 bases from V and 4 bases from J, with 9 bases between. Germline-derived CDR1 and CDR2 are SNHLY and FYNNEI. There are 14 residues in the CDR3. CDR3 in amino acids: CASSETFFTGELFF. CDR3 nucleotide sequence: TGTGCCAGCAGTGAGACCTTTTTCACCGGGGAGCTGTTTTTT.

The table lists this clonotype with many counts. The chain couples TRBV4-2 to TRBJ2-7, with TRBD2 identical over 7 bases. With V trimmed by 0 bases and J by 5 bases, 7 bases remained unmatched. Germline V gives CDR1 LGHNA, CDR2 YNFKEQ. CDR3 size: 15 residues. The CDR3 reads CASSQDTRLAHEQYV. Written as DNA, the CDR3 is TGTGCCAGCAGCCAAGACACCAGACTAGCCCACGAGCAGTACGTC.

This clonotype showed up just a few times. The rearrangement uses TRBV6-5 and TRBJ1-5; D ambiguous. In germline, CDR1 is MNHEY, CDR2 SVGAGI. This CDR3 contains 15 residues. Trimming removed 4 bases at V and 2 bases at J, with 12 bases between. The CDR3 DNA reads TGTGCCAGCAGTTCGGGCATTACCGGCAATCAGCCCCAGCATTTT. Protein sequence: CASSSGITGNQPQHF.

A few counts support this clonotype. V gene TRBV6-5 combines with J gene TRBJ2-2; D unresolved. Trimming cost V 2 bases and J 5 bases, with 15 bases left between them. From germline, CDR1 is MNHEY and CDR2 SVGAGI. CDR3 length: 16 residues. The DNA of the CDR3 is TGTGCCAGCAGTTACGACCCCCGGGCTTCTACCGGGGAGCTGTTTTTT. Protein sequence: CASSYDPRASTGELFF.

This clonotype was seen more than once but under ten times. The rearrangement joins TRBV2 to TRBJ1-5; D gene uncertain. Trimming took off 2 bases at V and 0 bases at J, with 8 bases between the two ends. The germline V gene has CDR1 SNHLY and CDR2 FYNNEI. The CDR3 spans 15 residues. This CDR3 is CASSETGLSNQPQHF. CDR3 in DNA: TGTGCCAGCAGTGAAACCGGGCTTAGCAATCAGCCCCAGCATTTT. The variable domain in full, with the rest retrieved from reference TRBV2 and TRBJ1-5, is EPEVTQTPSHQVTQMGQEVILRCVPISNHLYFYWYRQILGQKVEFLVSFYNNEISEKSEIFDDQFSVERPDGSNFTLKIRSTKLEDSAMYFCASSETGLSNQPQHFGDGTRLSIL.

This chain connects TRBV7-9 to TRBJ2-7; 12 nucleotides line up with TRBD2. Losses at the gene ends were 5 bases for V and 3 bases for J; bases not matched to a gene: 5. Germline V gives CDR1 SEHNR, CDR2 FQNEAQ (reference sequence). CDR3 length equals 15 residues. CDR3 region: CASSAPGLAGYEQYF. Written as DNA, the CDR3 is TGTGCCAGCAGCGCTCCGGGACTAGCGGGCTACGAGCAGTACTTC.

In this sample, this clonotype turned up a few times. This chain joins TRBV11-1 and TRBJ2-7, with TRBD1 matching over 7 bases. The CDR3 has 14 amino acids. CDR1 is SGHAT and CDR2 is FQDESV in the germline V gene (reference sequence). V dropped 4 bases and J dropped 3; count of bases not matched to a gene: 6. The CDR3 nucleotides are TGTGCCAGCAGCTATTCGACAGGGTTCTACGAGCAGTACTTC. Translation: CASSYSTGFYEQYF. Drawing the rest from reference TRBV11-1 and TRBJ2-7, the complete variable domain is EAEVAQSPRYKITEKSQAVAFWCDPISGHATLYWYRQILGQGPELLVQFQDESVVDDSQLPKDRFSAERLKGVDSTLKIQPAELGDSAMYLCASSYSTGFYEQYFGPGTRLTVT.

This chain joins TRBV15 and TRBJ2-5; D uncertain. The CDR3 spans 14 residues. The germline V gene has CDR1 LNHNV and CDR2 YYDKDF (reference sequence). V was cut by 0 bases and J by 4 bases, with 9 bases left in between. DNA for the CDR3: TGTGCCACCAGCAGAGATCAAGGTGTAGAGACCCAGTACTTC. Encoded protein: CATSRDQGVETQYF.

This clonotype appeared many times. The V gene is TRBV28, the J gene TRBJ2-6, with D tentatively TRBD1 (5 bases). The V gene lost 3 bases and the J gene lost 0 bases, with 12 bases spanning the gap. The CDR3 consists of 17 residues. The V gene's germline CDR1 is MDHEN and CDR2 SYDVKM. CDR3 in DNA: TGTGCCAGCAGTTTCCTGGGGCCAAGCTCTGGGGCCAACGTCCTGACTTTC. Protein sequence: CASSFLGPSSGANVLTF.

The chain employs TRBV5-4 and TRBJ2-1; D is perhaps TRBD1 or TRBD2 (6 bases each). CDR3 length: 16 residues. V was trimmed by 3 bases and J by 4 bases, leaving 17 bases between them. Germline V CDR1 and CDR2: SGHNT, YYREEE (reference sequence). This CDR3 reads CASSSLEGGSYNEQFF. The CDR3 DNA reads TGTGCCAGCAGCTCCTTAGAGGGGGGCTCGTACAATGAGCAGTTCTTC.

The CDR3 DNA reads TGTGCCAGCAGGGATAGGAGAGCTAACTATGGCTACACCTTC. Amino acid sequence: CASRDRRANYGYTF. The V gene is TRBV2, the J gene TRBJ1-2; no firm D call. Trimming removed 6 bases at V and 0 bases at J, with 11 bases between. CDR3 length equals 14 residues. Germline V gene lookup returns CDR1 SNHLY and CDR2 FYNNEI.

This clonotype was seen at least ten times. This chain joins TRBV6-2 or TRBV6-3 and TRBJ2-7, with D possibly matching TRBD2 (5 bases). V shed 0 bases and J shed 1 base, with 7 bases lying between them. CDR3 length equals 14 residues. Germline loops: CDR1 MNHEY, CDR2 SVGEGT. CDR3 DNA: TGTGCCAGCAGTTACTCGAGGGTTTCCTACGAGCAGTACTTC. Translation gives CASSYSRVSYEQYF.

The chain links TRBV5-1 to TRBJ2-7; TRBD1 agrees at 10 bases. Germline V gene data show CDR1 as SGHRS and CDR2 as YFSETQ. Germline trimming cut 6 bases from V and 3 bases from J; bases unmatched to any gene: 9. CDR3 length equals 15 residues. This CDR3 is CASTGSGQGFYEQYF. CDR3 DNA sequence: TGCGCCAGCACGGGGTCGGGACAGGGGTTCTACGAGCAGTACTTC.

The rearrangement uses TRBV5-1 and TRBJ1-1; maybe TRBD1 (5 bases). Trimming removed 0 bases from V and 6 bases from J, with 9 bases in between. The CDR3 is 13 residues long. Germline V gene data show CDR1 as SGHRS and CDR2 as YFSETQ. The CDR3 spells CASSLVETAEAFF. In DNA form, the CDR3 reads TGCGCCAGCAGCTTGGTTGAGACAGCTGAAGCTTTCTTT.

The chain combines TRBV7-9 with TRBJ1-2, with 7 bases aligning to TRBD1. CDR1 and CDR2 from the germline V gene are SEHNR and FQNEAQ (reference sequence). This CDR3 region has 13 residues. The V and J ends lost 8 bases and 4 bases, in that order; junction bases with no gene match: 7. The CDR3 DNA sequence: TGTGCCAGCGGACAGGAAGCGACCTATGGCTACACCTTC. This encodes CASGQEATYGYTF.

The table lists this clonotype with a few counts. The gene calls are TRBV12-3 or TRBV12-4 and TRBJ2-2; 13 nucleotides match TRBD2. The CDR3 sequence is 19 residues long. V lost 0 bases and J lost 5; bases outside the gene matches: 9. The CDR3 nucleotides read TGTGCCAGCAGTTTAGCAACGAGGGGACTAGCGGGGAGGACCGGGGAGCTGTTTTTT. This sequence encodes CASSLATRGLAGRTGELFF.

The genes are TRBV7-9 and TRBJ1-2; TRBD1 matches 10 bases. V was clipped by 5 bases and J by 0 bases; unmatched bases: 9. The CDR3 is 17 amino acids. Germline V gene data show CDR1 as SEHNR and CDR2 as FQNEAQ (reference sequence). The CDR3 spells CASSLGTGDAPNYGYTF. The CDR3 bases are TGTGCCAGCAGCCTCGGGACAGGGGACGCCCCTAACTATGGCTACACCTTC.

This chain links TRBV18 with TRBJ2-5; D gene uncertain. Trimming shortened V by 5 bases and J by 2 bases, and 12 bases separated the two germline ends. The CDR3 has 14 amino acids. The germline gives CDR1 KGHSH, CDR2 LQKENI. CDR3 region: CASSVMGSQETQYF. Written as DNA, the CDR3 is TGTGCCAGCTCAGTGATGGGGTCACAAGAGACCCAGTACTTC.

This chain links TRBV12-3 or TRBV12-4 with TRBJ1-1; D is unclear. Trimming shortened V by 8 bases and J by 3 bases, and 10 bases separated the two germline ends. The CDR3 has 12 amino acids. The CDR3 protein is CASHGEYTEAFF. CDR3 sequence (DNA): TGTGCCAGCCACGGGGAATACACTGAAGCTTTCTTT.

The chain links TRBV20-1 to TRBJ1-4, with a tentative D call TRBD1 (6 bases). This CDR3 has 13 amino acids. The V and J ends lost 0 bases and 7 bases respectively, with 9 bases between them. Germline loops: CDR1 DFQATT, CDR2 SNEGSKA (reference sequence). CDR3 sequence: CSAREGAFEKLFF. The CDR3 nucleotides are TGCAGTGCTAGAGAGGGGGCTTTTGAAAAACTGTTTTTT.